The entry below gives a single T cell receptor beta chain sequence along with its context. The sample belongs to a study of blood T cell repertoires in COVID-19. Authors' analysis steps: Amplification of reference gene primers provided the estimated nucleated cell counts. Libraries were prepared by immunoSEQ multiplex PCR; TCRdb keeps only in-frame clonotypes and omits some of them. The DNA was the basis for D and trimming; V, J and clone size are from that table. Among some 350,000 clones listed, 90% to 95% were seen once. The clonotype originates from a woman in her late teens or twenties who had recovered from COVID-19. Sequenced: peripheral blood.

As DNA, the CDR3 is TGTGCCAGTAGTCTACGGACTAGCGGGGTCTACAATGAGCAGTTCTTC. Translation gives CASSLRTSGVYNEQFF. The chain couples TRBV19 to TRBJ2-1, with 12 bases fitting TRBD2. CDR1 and CDR2 from the germline V gene are LNHDA and SQIVND (reference sequence). The CDR3 contains 16 residues. Trimming at V came to 5 bases and at J to 3 bases, leaving 5 bases not matched to a gene.